The present entry profiles one T cell receptor (beta chain) with its context. This clone was detected only once. Its antigen remains undetermined. No quality values exist for individual bases; no much larger clone is one base distant. The data were obtained in a study of shared clonotypes between healthy human individuals (dated by TCRdb to the early 2020s). Notes on the research overall: The cohort included a few men and a couple of women between 18 and 49 years of age. For each donor, three plates each were used for CD4 naive and CD4 memory, two plates were used for CD8 naive, and one plate was used for CD8 memory. The study deeply sequenced blood TCR repertoires of roughly five healthy adults to estimate repertoire size and the extent of clonotype sharing between individuals. To increase sequencing depth and limit assay-specific biases, TCR repertoire library preparation and sequencing were carried out by different laboratories using diverse techniques. Each donor's leukapheresis produced roughly between about 0.85 and 10 billion PBMCs. General study outcomes and caveats: Naive subsets generally had larger estimated clonotype richness than memory subsets did. Compared with non-shared clonotypes, clonotypes shared by all four sorted-subset donors had higher generation probabilities. Because the study included only a small number of donors, the genetic and exposure-history diversity represented was limited. Rarefaction of sorted-subset datasets indicated incomplete sequencing despite the large sequencing depth. Across a handful of donors, around 5% of naive CD4, roughly 3.3% of naive CD8, about 2.3% of memory CD4, and roughly 0.41% of memory CD8 clonotypes were shared. Based on pairwise subsampling, the degree of clonotype sharing among donors was expected to be affected by sequencing depth. Sampling was restricted to blood, and TCR repertoires in tissue are likely to differ from TCR repertoires in blood.

Using the deep immunoSEQ assay, multiplex PCR amplified TCR CDR3 regions from genomic DNA. For each cell subset, the extracted genomic DNA was distributed evenly across all wells of several immunoSEQ 96-well plates, and each plate served as one replicate. Each replicate PCR for sorted subsets received about 200 ng genomic DNA, equal to tens of thousands of T cell genomes. Purified libraries were quantified with a Qubit 3.0 fluorometer, sized on a Bioanalyzer 2100, and re-quantified with the KAPA Library Quantification kit. Each immunoSEQ 96-well plate was sequenced on its own single-read 150-cycle Illumina NextSeq 550 flow cell. The original methods were these. Because the immunoSEQ output held only junctional sequences and lacked quality scores, the filtering could not match the filtering applied to full-length reads. To assign V/J genes and CDR3, sequences were annotated using PyIR, a Python wrapper for IgBLAST v1.9, with IMGT germline references. Any read was removed if the V/J assignment was weak (E-value above 1e-6), the CDR3 was missing, or the read contained stop codons, out-of-frame junctions, or ambiguous translated residues. V3J clonotypes were defined by identical inferred V gene, J gene, and CDR3 amino acid sequence. Percentage overlap between repertoires was calculated by dividing the number of shared unique clonotypes by the size of the smaller repertoire. Three approaches were used to assess repertoire richness: RTK rarefaction, the Chao1 estimator, and Recon v2.1 estimates of unobserved clonotypes. Generation probabilities were computed with OLGA for all TCRbeta clonotypes obtained by the gDNA method from four donors. TCRdb provides this immuneACCESS table in a form limited to in-frame rearrangements. Some clones are lacking; in checked studies, under half of them reflect an unresolved V gene, and why the rest are absent is not known. V, J and clone size are those of that table, while D and trimming were read from the DNA. The sample data list more than 2 million clones, and just over 90% of these were observed just once. The top ten hold around 1.7% of the sample.

For the CD8 naive samples, CD45RO-negative cells were positively selected for CCR7, yielding a CD45RA+CCR7+ population from which TemRA cells were excluded. Healthy HIV-negative adults with no recently reported acute infections or vaccinations were included as donors. Only Caucasian adults living in Nashville, Tennessee, USA were represented among the donors. Blood was obtained by leukapheresis, after which PBMCs were separated by Ficoll-Histopaque density gradient centrifugation and cryopreserved in liquid nitrogen vapor phase. Analytical flow cytometry was used to check the purity and quantity of every magnetically sorted T cell population. From each sorted fraction, genomic DNA was isolated and quantified by UV absorbance on a Nanodrop 2000c. Sequenced input: naive CD8+ T cells from PBMCs. The cell subset or site label, read with the paper, signifies: CD45RA+CCR7+. The clonotype originates from a man between 18 and 35 years old in good health. Some clones in this sample may be carry-over from other donors' samples.

The nucleotide sequence is given as TGTGCCAGCAGCTCACCGGGAGAGAACACTGAAGCTTTCTTT. Its protein product is CASSSPGENTEAFF. This sequence uses TRBV13 and TRBJ1-1; the D gene assignment is ambiguous. From cysteine to phenylalanine, the CDR3 is 14 amino acids long. Left in the record is the CDR3 DNA by itself, 42 bases read in frame from the first base. V gives up 4 bases and J gives up 1 base, and the segment between their germline ends measures 10 bases. Per the germline V gene (reference sequence), PRHDT is the CDR1 and FYEKMQ is the CDR2.